The next 6 T cell receptor beta chains were all read from a single sample in a study of response to subunit inactivated influenza vaccine. TCRdb independently ran MiXCR on the RT-PCR reads; one entry per CDR3 protein. The sample consists of a few hundred thousand distinct CDR3 sequences, just over 20% of them appearing once. The sequencing used PBMCs from blood, collected 21 months after vaccination. The receptor set was obtained from a man aged 50-75 years who received an inactivated influenza vaccine.

This clonotype was detected ten times or more. The DNA for the CDR3 is TGTGCCACGGGACACGGTAATCAGCCCCAGCATTTT. Protein: CATGHGNQPQHF. J is TRBJ1-5 and V is TRBV10-3, with D maybe TRBD1 (6 bases). The CDR3 totals 12 residues. Per the germline V gene, CDR1 is ENHRY and CDR2 is SYGVKD. Trimming removed 10 bases at V and 4 bases at J, with 11 bases between.

The rearrangement uses TRBV29-1 and TRBJ1-4, with 8 positions matching TRBD1. CDR3 size: 15 residues. The junction had 11 bases not matched to a gene; V was cut back by 4 bases and J by 7 bases. Germline V gene data show CDR1 as SQVTM and CDR2 as ANQGSEA. In DNA form, the CDR3 reads TGCAGCGTTGCACGTCCCACAGGGGGTATTGAAAAACTGTTTTTT. Protein product: CSVARPTGGIEKLFF.

This clonotype was recorded many times. This chain joins TRBV4-1 and TRBJ1-1; 8 bases line up with TRBD1. Trimming took 5 bases from V and 8 from J; bases not matched to a gene: 10. CDR3 length equals 14 residues. Looked up from germline, CDR1 is MGHRA and CDR2 is YSYEKL. DNA for the CDR3: TGCGCCAGCAGCTCCTTATACCGGGACAGGGAAGCTTTCTTT. As protein: CASSSLYRDREAFF.

In this sample, this clonotype turned up once. CDR3 bases: TGCAGCGTTGAAGATGCAGGGTACGAGCAGTACTTC. This sequence encodes CSVEDAGYEQYF. V gene TRBV29-1 combines with J gene TRBJ2-7; D perhaps matches TRBD1 (5 bases). Trimming removed 0 bases at V and 4 bases at J, with 7 bases between. CDR1 and CDR2 from the germline V gene are SQVTM and ANQGSEA. The CDR3 consists of 12 residues.

This clonotype was counted a few times. The chain employs TRBV20-1 and TRBJ2-1, with TRBD2 identical over 8 bases. The CDR3 is 15 residues long. Germline V gives CDR1 DFQATT, CDR2 SNEGSKA (reference sequence). V gave up 5 bases and J gave up 7 bases; unmatched junction bases: 13. CDR3 nucleotide sequence: TGCAGTGCTCGGTATAGCGGGGTGGGTTTGAATGAGCAGTTCTTC. It codes for CSARYSGVGLNEQFF.

The chain links TRBV20-1 to TRBJ2-5; 7 bases fit TRBD2. V trimming: 8 bases; J trimming: 3 bases; junction bases outside the gene matches: 3. The CDR3 extends over 11 amino acids. Germline CDR1 is DFQATT and CDR2 is SNEGSKA (reference sequence). CDR3 coding DNA: TGCAGTTTTGCGGGGGAAGAGACCCAGTACTTC. Translated, it gives CSFAGEETQYF.